Each of the 16 T cell receptor beta chains below was sequenced from the same sample in a study of PD-L1 blockade in urothelial cancer. Produced via immunoSEQ multiplex PCR; TCRdb's table is partial and in-frame only. The sample carries just over 35,000 clones, around four fifths recorded once. Time point of the sample: peripheral blood 6 weeks after treatment start. This specimen consisted of PBMCs, obtained around atezolizumab (anti-PD-L1) treatment. These receptors were taken from a man aged 35 to 55 with urothelial cancer.

The rearrangement uses TRBV20-1 and TRBJ1-1; D is uncertain. Deletions cut 6 bases from V and 7 bases from J, with 6 bases between. Germline loops: CDR1 DFQATT, CDR2 SNEGSKA (reference sequence). The CDR3 consists of 9 residues. CDR3 residues: CSATIEAFF. In nucleotides, the CDR3 is TGCAGTGCCACAATTGAAGCTTTCTTT.

J is TRBJ1-1 and V is TRBV27, with TRBD1 matching 8 bases. The CDR3 is made up of 15 amino acids. Trimming took 8 bases from V and 8 from J; bases not matched to a gene: 16. The germline V gene has CDR1 MNHEY and CDR2 SMNVEV (reference sequence). CDR3 residues: CASSPSGTGVAEAFF. CDR3 in DNA: TGTGCCAGCTCCCCTTCCGGGACAGGTGTCGCGGAAGCTTTCTTT.

The chain is built from TRBV5-5 and TRBJ2-5, with a possible D match to TRBD1 (6 bases). There are 14 residues in the CDR3. CDR1 and CDR2 from the germline V gene are SGHKS and YYEKEE (reference sequence). The V end lost 7 bases, the J end lost 3 bases, and 16 bases lay between the germline ends. The CDR3 reads CASGRGSGEETQYF. Written as DNA, the CDR3 is TGTGCCAGCGGACGGGGCTCAGGGGAAGAGACCCAGTACTTC.

The chain combines TRBV27 with TRBJ1-2; 9 bases line up with TRBD1. Germline CDR1 MNHEY, CDR2 SMNVEV (reference sequence). CDR3 size: 16 residues. Unmatched junction bases numbered 15, after V lost 5 bases and J lost 8 bases. The CDR3 spells CASSANPGQGIEGYTF. As DNA, the CDR3 is TGTGCCAGCAGTGCTAACCCGGGACAGGGAATAGAGGGCTACACCTTC.

V is TRBV11-2 and J is TRBJ1-1; a possible D gene is TRBD1 (5 bases). CDR1 is SGHAT, CDR2 FQNNGV, per germline. V lost 5 bases and J lost 12, with 16 bases in between. The CDR3 length is 12 residues. Written as DNA, the CDR3 is TGTGCCAGCAGCCCTGGTTGGGGGGAGCCTTTCTTT. Translation: CASSPGWGEPFF.

The chain combines TRBV7-2 with TRBJ2-5; D may be TRBD2 (6 bases). The CDR3 has 15 residues. The V gene's germline CDR1 is SGHTA and CDR2 FQGNSA. The V end lost 0 bases, the J end lost 5 bases, and 13 bases lay between the germline ends. As DNA, the CDR3 is TGTGCCAGCAGCTTAGCGCGGGGTCTTGCGGAGACCCAGTACTTC. Its translation: CASSLARGLAETQYF.

This CDR3 is CASSLAGGGDTQYF. The CDR3 coding sequence is TGTGCCAGCAGCTTAGCGGGAGGAGGAGATACGCAGTATTTT. V is TRBV7-9 and J is TRBJ2-3, with D maybe TRBD2 (6 bases). The germline V gene encodes CDR1 SEHNR and CDR2 FQNEAQ (reference sequence). There are 14 residues in the CDR3. Between the trimmed V and J ends, which lost 0 bases and 5 bases, there was a span of 9 bases. The variable domain in full, completed from reference TRBV7-9 and TRBJ2-3, reads DTGVSQNPRHKITKRGQNVTFRCDPISEHNRLYWYRQTLGQGPEFLTYFQNEAQLEKSRLLSDRFSAERPKGSFSTLEIQRTEQGDSAMYLCASSLAGGGDTQYFGPGTRLTVL.

The V gene is TRBV28, the J gene TRBJ1-1, with a weak D call TRBD1 (5 bases). The V and J ends lost 3 bases and 0 bases respectively, with 14 bases between them. CDR1 and CDR2 from the germline V gene are MDHEN and SYDVKM. The CDR3 is made up of 16 amino acids. CDR3 bases: TGTGCCAGCAGTTTTATTAAGGCAGGGATGAACACTGAAGCTTTCTTT. Protein sequence: CASSFIKAGMNTEAFF.

The genes are TRBV7-6 and TRBJ2-2; 7 nucleotides line up with TRBD1. Trimming removed 1 base from V and 4 bases from J; junction bases left unmatched: 6. Per the germline V gene, CDR1 is SGHVS and CDR2 is FNYEAQ. The CDR3 covers 16 residues. The CDR3 sequence is CASSLEGAGSTGELFF. CDR3 nucleotides: TGTGCCAGCAGCTTAGAGGGGGCTGGCTCCACCGGGGAGCTGTTTTTT.

This clone has a handful of counts. The chain joins TRBV10-1 to TRBJ1-4; TRBD1 agrees at 9 bases. V dropped 5 bases and J dropped 12; count of bases not matched to a gene: 10. The CDR3 sequence is 14 residues long. CDR1 is WNHNN and CDR2 is SYGVQD in the germline V gene (reference sequence). CDR3 bases: TGCGCCAGCAGTTTACCGGGACAGGGATCTCAACTGTTTTTT. Translation gives CASSLPGQGSQLFF.

The chain has TRBV4-2 and TRBJ2-2; 9 positions agree with TRBD2. Unmatched junction bases numbered 2, after V lost 4 bases and J lost 2 bases. Germline values: CDR1 LGHNA, CDR2 YNFKEQ. The CDR3 contains 15 residues. DNA of the CDR3: TGTGCCAGCAGCCGGCTAGCGGGAAACACCGGGGAGCTGTTTTTT. Translation: CASSRLAGNTGELFF.

The gene calls are TRBV7-2 and TRBJ2-5, with D perhaps TRBD1 (6 bases). Germline V gives CDR1 SGHTA, CDR2 FQGNSA. The length of the CDR3 is 12 residues. V dropped 5 bases and J dropped 6 bases, with 10 bases sitting between them. CDR3 in DNA: TGTGCCAGCAGCGGCAGGGGCCAGACCCAGTACTTC. Its protein is CASSGRGQTQYF.

J is TRBJ2-1 and V is TRBV28, with D possibly matching TRBD2 (6 bases). The CDR3 runs 12 residues. Trimming took 7 bases from V and 4 from J, leaving 8 bases between them. Germline V gives CDR1 MDHEN, CDR2 SYDVKM. The CDR3 spells CASTGLYNEQFF. Here the CDR3 DNA reads TGTGCCAGCACTGGACTATACAATGAGCAGTTCTTC.

This chain links TRBV6-1 with TRBJ2-3; perhaps TRBD1 as D (5 bases). The CDR3 runs to 14 residues. Germline V gene sequence: CDR1 MNHNS, CDR2 SASEGT. Trimming cost V 3 bases and J 4 bases, with 11 bases left between them. The CDR3 region is CASSDALGADTQYF. CDR3 coding DNA: TGTGCCAGCAGTGACGCGCTAGGGGCAGATACGCAGTATTTT.

This clone is medium-sized in the sample. The chain links TRBV27 to TRBJ2-7; 13 nucleotides match TRBD2. CDR1 and CDR2 (germline): MNHEY, SMNVEV (reference sequence). Trimming cost V 6 bases and J 4 bases; bases outside gene matches: 3. CDR3 length equals 14 residues. Here the CDR3 DNA reads TGTGCCAGCAGACTAGCGGGAGGGCGATACGAGCAGTACTTC. Translating gives CASRLAGGRYEQYF.

The V and J genes are TRBV21-1 and TRBJ2-1; the table's D call, TRBD2, was not checked against the DNA. TRBV21-1 is a documented pseudogene. The CDR3 runs 16 residues. In DNA, the CDR3 is TGTGCCAGCAGCAATCCGGAACTAGCGGAGGACAATGAGCAGTTCTTC. Its protein is CASSNPELAEDNEQFF.